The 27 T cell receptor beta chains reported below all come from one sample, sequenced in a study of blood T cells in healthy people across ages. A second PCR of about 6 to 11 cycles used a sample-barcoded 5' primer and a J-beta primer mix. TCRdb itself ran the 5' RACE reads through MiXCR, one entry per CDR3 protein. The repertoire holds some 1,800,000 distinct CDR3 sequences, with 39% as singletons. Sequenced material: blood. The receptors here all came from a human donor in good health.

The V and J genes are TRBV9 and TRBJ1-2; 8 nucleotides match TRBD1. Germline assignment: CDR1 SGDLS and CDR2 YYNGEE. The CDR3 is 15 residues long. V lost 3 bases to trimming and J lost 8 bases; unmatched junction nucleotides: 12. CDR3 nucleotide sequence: TGTGCCAGCAGCGCGGGACAGGCCACCAGGGAGGGCTACACCTTC. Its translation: CASSAGQATREGYTF.

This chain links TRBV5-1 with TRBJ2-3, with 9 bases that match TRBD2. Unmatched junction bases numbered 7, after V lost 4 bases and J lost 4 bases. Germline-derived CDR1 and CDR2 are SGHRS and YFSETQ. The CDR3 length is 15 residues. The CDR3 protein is CASSLGLAFADTQYF. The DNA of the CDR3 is TGCGCCAGCAGCCTGGGACTAGCATTTGCAGATACGCAGTATTTT.

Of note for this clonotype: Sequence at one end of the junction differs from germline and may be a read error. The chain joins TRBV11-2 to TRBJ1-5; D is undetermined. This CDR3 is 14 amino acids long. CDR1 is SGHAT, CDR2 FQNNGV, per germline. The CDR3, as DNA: TGTGCCAGCAGCCTAGAGATTTCGGGTCAGCCCCAGCATTTT. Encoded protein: CASSLEISGQPQHF.

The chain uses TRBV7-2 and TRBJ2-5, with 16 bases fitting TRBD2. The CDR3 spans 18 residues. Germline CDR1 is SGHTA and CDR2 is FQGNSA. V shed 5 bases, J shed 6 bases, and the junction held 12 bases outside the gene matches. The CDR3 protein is CASSPREGLAGGLKTQYF. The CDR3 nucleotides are TGTGCCAGCAGCCCCCGCGAGGGACTAGCGGGGGGGCTAAAGACCCAGTACTTC. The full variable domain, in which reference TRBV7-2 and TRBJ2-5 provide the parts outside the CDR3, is GAGVSQSPSNKVTEKGKDVELRCDPISGHTALYWYRQSLGQGLEFLIYFQGNSAPDKSGLPSDRFSAERTGGSVSTLTIQRTQQEDSAVYLCASSPREGLAGGLKTQYFGPGTRLLVL.

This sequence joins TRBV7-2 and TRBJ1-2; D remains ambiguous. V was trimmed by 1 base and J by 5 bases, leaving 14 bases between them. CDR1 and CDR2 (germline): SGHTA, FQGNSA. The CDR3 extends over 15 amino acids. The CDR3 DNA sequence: TGTGCCAGCAGCTTAGTGATCACGGTCAATTATGGCTACACCTTC. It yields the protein CASSLVITVNYGYTF. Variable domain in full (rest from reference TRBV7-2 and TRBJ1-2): GAGVSQSPSNKVTEKGKDVELRCDPISGHTALYWYRQSLGQGLEFLIYFQGNSAPDKSGLPSDRFSAERTGGSVSTLTIQRTQQEDSAVYLCASSLVITVNYGYTFGSGTRLTVV.

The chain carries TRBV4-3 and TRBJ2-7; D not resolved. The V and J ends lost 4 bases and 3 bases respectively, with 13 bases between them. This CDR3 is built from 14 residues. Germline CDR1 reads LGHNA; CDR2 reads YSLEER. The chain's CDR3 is CASSPGLTNYEQYF. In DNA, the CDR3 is TGCGCCAGCAGCCCCGGTCTTACGAACTACGAGCAGTACTTC.

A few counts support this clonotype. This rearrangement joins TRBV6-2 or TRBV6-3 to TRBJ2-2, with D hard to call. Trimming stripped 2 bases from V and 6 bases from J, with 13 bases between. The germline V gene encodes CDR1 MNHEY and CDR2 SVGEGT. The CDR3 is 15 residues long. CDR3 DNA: TGTGCCAGCAGTTACGCGGACCGTTCCGCCGGGGAGCTGTTTTTT. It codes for CASSYADRSAGELFF.

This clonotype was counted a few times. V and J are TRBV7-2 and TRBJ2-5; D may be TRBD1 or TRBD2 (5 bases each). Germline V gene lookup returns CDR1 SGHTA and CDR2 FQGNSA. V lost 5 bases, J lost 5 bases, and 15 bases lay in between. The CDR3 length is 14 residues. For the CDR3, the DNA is TGTGCCAGCAGCCTTAGGGGACCTAGTGAGACCCAGTACTTC. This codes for CASSLRGPSETQYF.

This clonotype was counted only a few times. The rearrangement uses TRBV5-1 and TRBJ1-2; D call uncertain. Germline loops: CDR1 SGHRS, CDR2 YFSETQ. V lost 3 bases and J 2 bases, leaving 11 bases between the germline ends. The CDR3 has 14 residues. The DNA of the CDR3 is TGCGCCAGCAGCTCGGTAGCCGGGAACTATGGCTACACCTTC. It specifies CASSSVAGNYGYTF.

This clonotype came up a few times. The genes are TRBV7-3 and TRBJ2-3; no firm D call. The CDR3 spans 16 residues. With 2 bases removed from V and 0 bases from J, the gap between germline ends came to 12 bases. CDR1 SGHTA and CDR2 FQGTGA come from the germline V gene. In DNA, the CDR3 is TGTGCCAGCAGCTTATCGCCTTCTCCTAGCACAGATACGCAGTATTTT. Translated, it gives CASSLSPSPSTDTQYF.

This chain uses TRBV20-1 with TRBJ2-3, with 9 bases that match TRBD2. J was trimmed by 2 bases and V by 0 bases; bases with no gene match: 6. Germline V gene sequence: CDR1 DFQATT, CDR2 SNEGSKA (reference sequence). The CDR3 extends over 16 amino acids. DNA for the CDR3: TGCAGTGCTAGAGATAGACTAGCGGCGCTCACAGATACGCAGTATTTT. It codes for CSARDRLAALTDTQYF.

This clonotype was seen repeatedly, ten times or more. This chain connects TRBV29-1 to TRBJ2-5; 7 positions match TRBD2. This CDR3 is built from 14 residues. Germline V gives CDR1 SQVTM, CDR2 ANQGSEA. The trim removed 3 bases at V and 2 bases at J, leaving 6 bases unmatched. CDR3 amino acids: CSVDGPGGQETQYF. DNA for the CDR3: TGCAGCGTTGATGGGCCGGGGGGACAAGAGACCCAGTACTTC. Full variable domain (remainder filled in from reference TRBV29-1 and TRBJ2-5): SAVISQKPSRDICQRGTSLTIQCQVDSQVTMMFWYRQQPGQSLTLIATANQGSEATYESGFVIDKFPISRPNLTFSTLTVSNMSPEDSSIYLCSVDGPGGQETQYFGPGTRLLVL.

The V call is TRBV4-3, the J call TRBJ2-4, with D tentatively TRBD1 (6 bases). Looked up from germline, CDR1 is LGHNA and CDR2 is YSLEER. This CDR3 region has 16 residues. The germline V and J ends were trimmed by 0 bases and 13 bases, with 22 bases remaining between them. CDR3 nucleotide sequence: TGCGCCAGCAGCCAAGATGGTGACAGGTCTTTTGGTGAGCAGTACTTC. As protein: CASSQDGDRSFGEQYF.

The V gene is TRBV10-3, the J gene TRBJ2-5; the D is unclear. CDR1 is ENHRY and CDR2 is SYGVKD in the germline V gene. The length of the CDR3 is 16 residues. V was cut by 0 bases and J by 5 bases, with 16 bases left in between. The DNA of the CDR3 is TGTGCCATCAGTGAGTCGATTGAGTACTCCGAGGAGACCCAGTACTTC. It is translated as CAISESIEYSEETQYF.

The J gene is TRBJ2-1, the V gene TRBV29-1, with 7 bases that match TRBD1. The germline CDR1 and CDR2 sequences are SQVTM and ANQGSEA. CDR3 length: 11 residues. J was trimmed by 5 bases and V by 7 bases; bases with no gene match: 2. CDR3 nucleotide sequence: TGCAGCGGGGGACAGAACAATGAGCAGTTCTTC. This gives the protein CSGGQNNEQFF.

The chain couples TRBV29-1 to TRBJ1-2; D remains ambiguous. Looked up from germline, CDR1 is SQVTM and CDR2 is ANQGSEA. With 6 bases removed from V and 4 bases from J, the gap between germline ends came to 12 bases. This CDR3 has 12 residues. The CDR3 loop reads CSVDKDIYGYTF. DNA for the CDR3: TGCAGCGTAGATAAGGATATCTATGGCTACACCTTC.

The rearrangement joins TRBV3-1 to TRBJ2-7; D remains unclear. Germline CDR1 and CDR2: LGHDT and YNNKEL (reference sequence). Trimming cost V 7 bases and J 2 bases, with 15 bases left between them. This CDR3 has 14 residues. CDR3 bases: TGTGCCAGCACCCCGGGCCGATTTACCTACGAGCAGTACTTC. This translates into CASTPGRFTYEQYF.

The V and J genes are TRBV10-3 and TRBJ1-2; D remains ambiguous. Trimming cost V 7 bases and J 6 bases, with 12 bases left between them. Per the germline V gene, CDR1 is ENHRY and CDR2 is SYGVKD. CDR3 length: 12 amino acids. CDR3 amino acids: CAINSGGHGYTF. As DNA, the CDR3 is TGTGCCATCAATTCAGGCGGACATGGCTACACCTTC.

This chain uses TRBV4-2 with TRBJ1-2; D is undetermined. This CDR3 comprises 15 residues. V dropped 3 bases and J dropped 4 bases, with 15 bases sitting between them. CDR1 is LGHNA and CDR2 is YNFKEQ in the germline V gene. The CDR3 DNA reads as TGTGCCAGCAGCCAGGCGGGCTCGGGCCTCTATGGCTACACCTTC. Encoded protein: CASSQAGSGLYGYTF.

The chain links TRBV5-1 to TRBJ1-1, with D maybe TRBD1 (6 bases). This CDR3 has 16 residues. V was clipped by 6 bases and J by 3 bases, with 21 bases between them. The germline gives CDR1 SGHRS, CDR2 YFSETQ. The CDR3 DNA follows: TGCGCCAGCACTAATACCGGGACACTCGTCTACACTGAAGCTTTCTTT. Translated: CASTNTGTLVYTEAFF. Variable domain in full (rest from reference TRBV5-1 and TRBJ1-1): KAGVTQTPRYLIKTRGQQVTLSCSPISGHRSVSWYQQTPGQGLQFLFEYFSETQRNKGNFPGRFSGRQFSNSRSEMNVSTLELGDSALYLCASTNTGTLVYTEAFFGQGTRLTVV.

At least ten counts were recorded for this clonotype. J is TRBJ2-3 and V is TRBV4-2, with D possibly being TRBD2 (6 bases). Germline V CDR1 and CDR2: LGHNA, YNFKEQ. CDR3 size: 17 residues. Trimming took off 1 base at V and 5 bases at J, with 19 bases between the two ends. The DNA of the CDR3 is TGTGCCAGCAGCCAAGCATTGTCGGGGTCGCGGGGAGATACGCAGTATTTT. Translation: CASSQALSGSRGDTQYF.

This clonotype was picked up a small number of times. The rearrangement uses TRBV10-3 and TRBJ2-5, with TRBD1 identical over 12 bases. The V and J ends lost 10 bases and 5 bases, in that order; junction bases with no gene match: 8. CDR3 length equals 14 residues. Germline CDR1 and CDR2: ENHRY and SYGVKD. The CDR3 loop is CATTGTGGTETQYF. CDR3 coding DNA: TGTGCCACGACCGGGACAGGGGGCACGGAGACCCAGTACTTC.

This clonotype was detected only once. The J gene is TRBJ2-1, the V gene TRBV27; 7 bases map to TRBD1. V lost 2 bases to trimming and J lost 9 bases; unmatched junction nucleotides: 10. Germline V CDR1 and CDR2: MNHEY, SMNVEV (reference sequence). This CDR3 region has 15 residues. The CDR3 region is CASSLLQGLGSEQFF. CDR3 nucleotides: TGTGCCAGCAGTTTACTACAGGGGCTAGGGAGTGAGCAGTTCTTC.

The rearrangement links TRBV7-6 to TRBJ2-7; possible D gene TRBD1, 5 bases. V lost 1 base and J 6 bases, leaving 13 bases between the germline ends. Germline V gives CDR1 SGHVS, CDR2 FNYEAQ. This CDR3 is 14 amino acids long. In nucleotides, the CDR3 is TGTGCCAGCAGCTTAGAAGGATCTAGGGGCGAGCAGTACTTC. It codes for CASSLEGSRGEQYF.

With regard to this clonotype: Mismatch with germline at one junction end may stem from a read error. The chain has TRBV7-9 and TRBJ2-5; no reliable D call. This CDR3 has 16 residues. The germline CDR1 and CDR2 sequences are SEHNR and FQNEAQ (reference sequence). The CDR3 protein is CASSLSRETSQETRYF. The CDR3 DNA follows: TGTGCCAGCAGCTTGAGTCGCGAAACCTCCCAAGAGACCCGGTACTTC.

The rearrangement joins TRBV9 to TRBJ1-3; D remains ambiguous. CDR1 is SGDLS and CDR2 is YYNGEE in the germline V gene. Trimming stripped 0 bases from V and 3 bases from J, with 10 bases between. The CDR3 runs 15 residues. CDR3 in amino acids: CASSVARDYGNTIYF. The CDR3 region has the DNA TGTGCCAGCAGCGTAGCTCGGGATTATGGAAACACCATATATTTT.

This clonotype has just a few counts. CDR3 sequence reads: CASSRLTGNEQYF. Written as DNA, the CDR3 is TGTGCCAGCTCACGACTGACAGGGAATGAGCAGTACTTC. The rearrangement uses TRBV18 and TRBJ2-5; 7 bases are shared with TRBD1. CDR1 and CDR2 from the germline V gene are KGHSH and LQKENI. J was trimmed by 11 bases and V by 4 bases; bases with no gene match: 10. The CDR3 covers 13 residues.